This T cell receptor (beta chain) was captured in a study of OX40 agonist ivuxolimab in advanced cancers. This clone was observed a single time. The table came from immunoSEQ multiplex PCR; TCRdb's copy has only in-frame clones and leaves some out. The sample holds fewer than 40,000 clones, about nine tenths seen once. The CDR3 has 15 amino acids. The receptor comes from an adult with an advanced solid tumor such as melanoma, head and neck, liver or kidney cancer. The source material was CD4+ or CD8+ T cells sorted from blood, sampled in a trial of the OX40 agonist ivuxolimab. The genes are TRBV23-1 and TRBJ2-5; D not resolved. The DNA end is a closer match to TRBJ2-7, so the J assignment may be wrong. TRBV23-1 is reported as an ORF; its role is uncertain. CDR3 sequence (DNA): TGCGCCAGCAGTCAATTTGAGGCGAGCTCCTACGAGCAGTACTTC. It encodes CASSQFEASSYEQYF.